Listed below are T cell receptor beta chains from one sample, sequenced in a study of human T cells and chemical hapten exposure. TCRdb processed the 5' RACE reads anew with MiXCR; each CDR3 protein has one entry. The sample has approximately 150,000 distinct CDR3 sequences, roughly 4% seen once. The source is a female donor in good health. Both conserved end residues are part of each CDR3. D genes are given only for firm matches. The size entry is marked missing in some rows and otherwise reads once, few, many or a size class.

many	TRBJ1-3	TRBV5-1	.	TGCGCCAGCAGCTTAGCCCTGGGAGGGGCTGGAAACACCATATATTTT	CASSLALGGAGNTIYF
many	TRBJ2-4	TRBV7-8	TRBD1	TGTGCCAGCAGCTTAGGACTCCCCAGGACAGGGAAAAACATTCAGTACTTC	CASSLGLPRTGKNIQYF
many	TRBJ2-2	TRBV3-1	.	TGTGCCAGCAGCCTTACCCGAAGTACCGGGGAGCTGTTTTTT	CASSLTRSTGELFF
many	TRBJ2-7	TRBV7-9	.	TGTGCCAGCAGCTTAGAGGTTGGGCAGTACTTC	CASSLEVGQYF
many	TRBJ2-7	TRBV9	TRBD2	TGTGCCAGCAGCGTAGACTCAGGTGGGGGGGCCTACGAGCAGTACTTC	CASSVDSGGGAYEQYF
many	TRBJ1-2	TRBV2	.	TGTGCCAGCGGGGGCGCTGGGTCCTATGGCTACACCTTC	CASGGAGSYGYTF
many	TRBJ2-4	TRBV20-1	TRBD1	TGCAGTGCTCCCCAGGGACAGGGGGAAAACATTCAGTACTTC	CSAPQGQGENIQYF
few	TRBJ2-1	TRBV4-1	TRBD2	TGCGCCAGCAGCCTCTGGGACAGGGGAGGACTAGCGGGAGGTAATGAGCAGTTCTTC	CASSLWDRGGLAGGNEQFF
many	TRBJ1-5	TRBV4-3	.	TGCGCCAGCAGCCGGGACATCAATCAGCCCCAGCATTTT	CASSRDINQPQHF
many	TRBJ2-1	TRBV19	.	TGTGCCAGTAGTATCTCTGTGAGCTCCTACAATGAGCAGTTCTTC	CASSISVSSYNEQFF
.	TRBJ2-3	TRBV5-5	TRBD1	TGTGCCAGCAGCCATACAGGGGGCTGGTCAGATACGCAGTATTTT	CASSHTGGWSDTQYF
many	TRBJ2-3	TRBV19	.	TGTGCCACCAATACGGTGGGAACAGGAAATACAGATACGCAGTATTTT	CATNTVGTGNTDTQYF
many	TRBJ2-1	TRBV29-1	.	TGCAGCGTTGTGGGCAGCTACTACAATGAGCAGTTCTTC	CSVVGSYYNEQFF
.	TRBJ1-5	TRBV12-3/TRBV12-4	TRBD1	TGTGCCAGCAAACAGGGGGGCAATCAGCCCCAGCATTTT	CASKQGGNQPQHF
few	TRBJ1-4	TRBV27	.	TGTGCCAGCAGTTTAGTAGGGGACGGTGAAAAACTGTTTTTT	CASSLVGDGEKLFF
many	TRBJ2-2	TRBV24-1	.	TGTGCCACCACCGATCCCCGGTACACCGGGGAGCTGTTTTTT	CATTDPRYTGELFF
many	TRBJ2-3	TRBV20-1	.	TGCAGTGCTAGGGACTCCACTTCAGATACGCAGTATTTT	CSARDSTSDTQYF
few	TRBJ2-5	TRBV5-1	.	TGCGCCAGCAGCCCTCTGGGCGCGGGGGAGACCCAGTACTTC	CASSPLGAGETQYF
many	TRBJ1-4	TRBV2	.	TGTGCCAGCAGGTCAGGTGAAAAACTGTTTTTT	CASRSGEKLFF
.	TRBJ1-2	TRBV4-2	.	TGTGCCAGCAGCCAAGACGACGATCCCCCTACCCCCGATGGCTACACCTTC	CASSQDDDPPTPDGYTF
many	TRBJ2-5	TRBV28	TRBD2	TGTGCCAGCAGTTCTTGGGGCCGGGGAGGGTTACAAGAGACCCAGTACTTC	CASSSWGRGGLQETQYF
many	TRBJ2-7	TRBV30	.	TGTGCCTGGAATCCCTCAGGGGCCGAGCAGTACTTC	CAWNPSGAEQYF
many	TRBJ1-5	TRBV20-1	.	TGCAGTGCTAGTGGGCCAACGGAGGGGCAGGGACAGCCCCAGCATTTT	CSASGPTEGQGQPQHF
many	TRBJ2-7	TRBV20-1	TRBD2	TGCAGTGCTAGAGGAGAGGCGGGGGGGCTCTACGAGCAGTACTTC	CSARGEAGGLYEQYF
many	TRBJ2-3	TRBV29-1	.	TGCAGCGGAGGTAGCCAGTCGAGTAGCACAGATACGCAGTATTTT	CSGGSQSSSTDTQYF
many	TRBJ2-1	TRBV6-2/TRBV6-3	TRBD2	TGTGCCAGCAACCAGCGGGGGCCCCTTATGGATGAGCAGTTCTTC	CASNQRGPLMDEQFF
many	TRBJ2-3	TRBV10-3	TRBD1	TGTGCCATCAGTGCCGGGACAGGGATGACAGATACGCAGTATTTT	CAISAGTGMTDTQYF
many	TRBJ2-7	TRBV6-2/TRBV6-3	.	TGTGCCAGCAGTTACTCTCTTTACGAGCAGTACTTC	CASSYSLYEQYF
many	TRBJ1-5	TRBV5-6	TRBD1	TGTGCCAGCAGCCAGACAGGGCTGTTTCAGCCCCAGCATTTT	CASSQTGLFQPQHF
few	TRBJ1-6	TRBV20-1	.	TGCAGTGCTACTACAGGGAATTCACCCCTCCACTTT	CSATTGNSPLHF
.	TRBJ1-4	TRBV21-1	.	TGTGCCAGCAGCTACGTTACGAGAGGGGGGGCAAATGAAAAACTGTTTTTT	CASSYVTRGGANEKLFF
many	TRBJ1-2	TRBV6-5	TRBD1	TGTGCCAGCAGTGAGACAGGGTTCGATGGCTACACCTTC	CASSETGFDGYTF
many	TRBJ2-3	TRBV20-1	.	TGCAGTGCTAGTAAACGGGGGGCGAGCACAGATACGCAGTATTTT	CSASKRGASTDTQYF
many	TRBJ2-1	TRBV24-1	.	TGTGCCACCAGTGACCGGGACCTCAATGAGCAGTTCTTC	CATSDRDLNEQFF
many	TRBJ2-3	TRBV4-3	TRBD2	TGCGCCAGCAGCCAACAGCGGGGGGGGGCAGATACGCAGTATTTT	CASSQQRGGADTQYF
few	TRBJ1-3	TRBV12-3/TRBV12-4	.	TGTGCCAGCAGTTTTGATAAGGCGGCTGGAAACACCATATATTTT	CASSFDKAAGNTIYF
many	TRBJ1-5	TRBV10-2	.	TGCGCCAGCAGTGATTTGGGTCTCGGGGGGTATCAGCCCCAGCATTTT	CASSDLGLGGYQPQHF
.	TRBJ2-2	TRBV2	.	TGTGCCAGCATGAGGGACACCGGGGAGCTGTTTTTT	CASMRDTGELFF
few	TRBJ2-2	TRBV12-3/TRBV12-4	TRBD1	TGTGTAACGGACAGGGGGACGGCGAACACCGGGGAGCTGTTTTTT	CVTDRGTANTGELFF
many	TRBJ1-6	TRBV2	.	TGTGCCAGCAGTGGTGGGCAGGGGCATTCACCCCTCCACTTT	CASSGGQGHSPLHF
many	TRBJ1-6	TRBV5-1	TRBD1	TGCGCCAGCAGCTTGGAGGGACGACAGGGAACAGGGGTGAATTCACCCCTCCACTTT	CASSLEGRQGTGVNSPLHF
many	TRBJ2-5	TRBV7-2	.	TGTGCCAGCAGCTCCTCCCCAAATTCGCCGGCGCACGAGACCCAGTACTTC	CASSSSPNSPAHETQYF
many	TRBJ2-3	TRBV5-4	TRBD2	TGTGCCAGCAGCTTGCTGAGCGGGGGCGGAGATACGCAGTATTTT	CASSLLSGGGDTQYF
many	TRBJ2-1	TRBV21-1	.	TGTGCCAGCAGCAAAGCAACACACCGAAACAATGAGCAGTTCTTC	CASSKATHRNNEQFF
.	TRBJ1-1	TRBV20-1	TRBD1	TGCAGTGCTAGGCCGGGACAGGGAAGTGAAGCTTTCTTT	CSARPGQGSEAFF